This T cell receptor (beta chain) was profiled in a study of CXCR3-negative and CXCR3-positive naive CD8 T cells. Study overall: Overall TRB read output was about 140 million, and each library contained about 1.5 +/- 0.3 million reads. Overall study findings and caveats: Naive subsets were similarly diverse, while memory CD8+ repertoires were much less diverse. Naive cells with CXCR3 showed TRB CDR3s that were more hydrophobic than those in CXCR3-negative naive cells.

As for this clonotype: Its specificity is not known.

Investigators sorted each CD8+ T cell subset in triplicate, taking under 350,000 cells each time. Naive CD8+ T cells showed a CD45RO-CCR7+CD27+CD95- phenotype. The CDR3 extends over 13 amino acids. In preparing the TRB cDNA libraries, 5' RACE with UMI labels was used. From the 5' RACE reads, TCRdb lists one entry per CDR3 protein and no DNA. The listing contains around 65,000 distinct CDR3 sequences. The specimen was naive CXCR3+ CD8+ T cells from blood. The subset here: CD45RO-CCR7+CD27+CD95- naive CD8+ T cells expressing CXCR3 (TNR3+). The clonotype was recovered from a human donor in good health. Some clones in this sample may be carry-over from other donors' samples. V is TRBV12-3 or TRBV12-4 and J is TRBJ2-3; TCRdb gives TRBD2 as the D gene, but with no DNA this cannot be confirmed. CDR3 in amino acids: CASSEAGADTQYF.